Below, 21 T cell receptor beta chains from the same sample are listed, as sequenced in a study of patients and donors after allogeneic stem cell transplantation. TCRdb independently ran MiXCR on the RT-PCR reads; one entry per CDR3 protein. Of roughly 190,000 distinct CDR3 sequences listed, around 41% are singletons. The sequenced sample was blood, either unsorted or a sorted T cell fraction (not recorded which). The origin of the receptors is a human donor who was either an allogeneic HSCT recipient or a stem cell or donor lymphocyte infusion donor (not recorded which). It is not recorded whose cells these are; they may come from a transplant donor.

The gene calls are TRBV2 and TRBJ2-7; 11 positions agree with TRBD2. Germline V gene sequence: CDR1 SNHLY, CDR2 FYNNEI. The CDR3 loop spans 19 amino acids. Germline trimming cut 3 bases from V and 3 bases from J; bases unmatched to any gene: 16. This CDR3 reads CASSENGASGRIIDYEQYF. CDR3 sequence (DNA): TGTGCCAGCAGTGAGAATGGAGCTAGCGGGAGGATAATCGACTACGAGCAGTACTTC. The full variable domain, completed using reference TRBV2 and TRBJ2-7, is EPEVTQTPSHQVTQMGQEVILRCVPISNHLYFYWYRQILGQKVEFLVSFYNNEISEKSEIFDDQFSVERPDGSNFTLKIRSTKLEDSAMYFCASSENGASGRIIDYEQYFGPGTRLTVT.

This clonotype showed up just a few times. The chain carries TRBV5-1 and TRBJ2-7; 8 bases match TRBD2. With 0 bases clipped from V and 1 base from J, the junction kept 3 bases outside the gene matches. The germline V gene encodes CDR1 SGHRS and CDR2 YFSETQ. The CDR3 has 15 amino acids. In nucleotides, the CDR3 is TGCGCCAGCAGCTTGGAGCGGGAGAGATCCTACGAGCAGTACTTC. It encodes CASSLERERSYEQYF.

The chain carries TRBV6-5 and TRBJ2-7; TRBD2 matches 10 bases. J gave up 3 bases and V 7 bases, and 9 bases lay outside the gene matches. Germline V gene data show CDR1 as MNHEY and CDR2 as SVGAGI. CDR3 length equals 15 residues. In DNA, the CDR3 is TGTGCCAGCAACCCAGCGGGAGGGCTGAACTACGAGCAGTACTTC. It is translated as CASNPAGGLNYEQYF.

The chain recombines TRBV5-5 with TRBJ2-5; possibly TRBD1 for D (6 bases). CDR3 length: 14 amino acids. Germline assignment: CDR1 SGHKS and CDR2 YYEKEE (reference sequence). V was pared by 4 bases and J by 1 base, with 11 bases between. DNA of the CDR3: TGTGCCAGCAGCCCTTGGACAGTCCAAGAGACCCAGTACTTC. It encodes CASSPWTVQETQYF.

The rearrangement uses TRBV7-9 and TRBJ2-1; D unclear. This CDR3 has 12 residues. Germline V gene lookup returns CDR1 SEHNR and CDR2 FQNEAQ (reference sequence). Here the CDR3 reads CAERSSYNEQFF. As DNA, the CDR3 is TGTGCGGAACGGAGCTCCTACAATGAGCAGTTCTTC.

The chain has TRBV7-9 and TRBJ2-5; D may be TRBD2 (7 bases). This CDR3 contains 15 residues. Looked up from germline, CDR1 is SEHNR and CDR2 is FQNEAQ (reference sequence). V shed 5 bases and J shed 2 bases, with 15 bases lying between them. The CDR3 DNA reads as TGTGCCAGCAGCCCTTCGGGGGGCGGGCAAGAGACCCAGTACTTC. It translates to CASSPSGGGQETQYF.

This clonotype was counted only a few times. This chain connects TRBV4-3 to TRBJ1-4, with D perhaps TRBD1 (5 bases). Trimming stripped 7 bases from V and 8 bases from J, with 14 bases between. Per the germline V gene, CDR1 is LGHNA and CDR2 is YSLEER. The CDR3 spans 13 residues. The CDR3 sequence is CASKSRAGEKLFF. The CDR3 region has the DNA TGCGCCAGCAAGAGCAGGGCGGGAGAAAAACTGTTTTTT.

This sequence joins TRBV4-3 and TRBJ1-5, with D perhaps matching TRBD1 (6 bases). V was clipped by 0 bases and J by 1 base, with 16 bases between them. Germline V CDR1 and CDR2: LGHNA, YSLEER. The CDR3 length is 18 residues. The CDR3 reads CASSQELGGSISNQPQHF. The CDR3 nucleotides are TGCGCCAGCAGCCAAGAGCTAGGGGGGAGTATCAGCAATCAGCCCCAGCATTTT.

This sequence joins TRBV20-1 and TRBJ2-1; D is uncertain. CDR3 length equals 15 residues. Germline V lookup: CDR1 DFQATT, CDR2 SNEGSKA (reference sequence). The germline V and J ends were trimmed by 3 bases and 0 bases, with 12 bases remaining between them. The CDR3, as DNA: TGCAGTGCTAGGAAAAGGCCGAGCTCCTACAATGAGCAGTTCTTC. This sequence encodes CSARKRPSSYNEQFF.

The table lists this clonotype with a count of one. The gene calls are TRBV3-1 and TRBJ2-1; D not resolved. The V end lost 4 bases, the J end lost 4 bases, and 11 bases lay between the germline ends. The V gene's germline CDR1 is LGHDT and CDR2 YNNKEL (reference sequence). The CDR3 runs 14 residues. The chain's CDR3 is CASSRHVTYNEQFF. CDR3 coding DNA: TGTGCCAGCAGCCGACACGTGACTTACAATGAGCAGTTCTTC.

The rearrangement links TRBV5-1 to TRBJ2-1; no reliable D call. Trimming pared 4 bases from V and 5 bases from J, leaving 4 bases between. Germline V gene data show CDR1 as SGHRS and CDR2 as YFSETQ. The CDR3 totals 11 residues. CDR3: CASSEHNEQFF. The CDR3 bases are TGCGCCAGCAGCGAACACAATGAGCAGTTCTTC. The variable domain in full, completed from reference TRBV5-1 and TRBJ2-1, reads KAGVTQTPRYLIKTRGQQVTLSCSPISGHRSVSWYQQTPGQGLQFLFEYFSETQRNKGNFPGRFSGRQFSNSRSEMNVSTLELGDSALYLCASSEHNEQFFGPGTRLTVL.

CDR3 nucleotides: TGTGCCACCAGCAGAGATATAACCGTTAATTCACCCCTCCACTTT. This sequence encodes CATSRDITVNSPLHF. V gene TRBV15 combines with J gene TRBJ1-6; D remains unclear. Looked up from germline, CDR1 is LNHNV and CDR2 is YYDKDF (reference sequence). Trimming shortened V by 0 bases and J by 6 bases, and 9 bases separated the two germline ends. This CDR3 comprises 15 residues.

The J gene is TRBJ1-5, the V gene TRBV4-2, with a possible D match to TRBD1 (5 bases). CDR1 LGHNA and CDR2 YNFKEQ come from the germline V gene. V gave up 0 bases and J gave up 3 bases, with 9 bases separating them. This CDR3 has 15 residues. The CDR3 region has the DNA TGTGCCAGCAGCCAAGATGGACACGCCAATCAGCCCCAGCATTTT. Protein: CASSQDGHANQPQHF.

This clonotype was observed a handful of times. This chain connects TRBV28 to TRBJ2-1; 10 nucleotides match TRBD1. The V gene end was trimmed by 4 bases and the J gene end by 7 bases; junction bases not matched to a gene: 1. This CDR3 spans 13 amino acids. CDR1 is MDHEN and CDR2 is SYDVKM in the germline V gene. The CDR3 coding sequence is TGTGCCAGCAGTTCGGGACAGGGGAATGAGCAGTTCTTC. Translating it yields CASSSGQGNEQFF.

The chain is built from TRBV28 and TRBJ2-3; perhaps D is TRBD1 or TRBD2 (6 bases each). V lost 4 bases to trimming and J lost 0 bases, with 17 bases between them. Looked up from germline, CDR1 is MDHEN and CDR2 is SYDVKM. This CDR3 has 17 amino acids. The CDR3 loop is CASSYPGAGISTDTQYF. The DNA of the CDR3 is TGTGCCAGCAGTTACCCGGGGGCCGGGATTAGCACAGATACGCAGTATTTT.

This clonotype appeared once. The chain links TRBV4-3 to TRBJ1-3; no clear D. Trimming left V 1 base short and J 4 bases short, with 14 bases between. The CDR3 has 16 amino acids. Germline V gives CDR1 LGHNA, CDR2 YSLEER. The CDR3 bases are TGCGCCAGCAGCCAAGGGCGGGGATCGGGCGGAAACACCATATATTTT. Translating gives CASSQGRGSGGNTIYF.

This clonotype was counted a few times. The genes are TRBV9 and TRBJ1-1, with D uncertain. V was cut by 3 bases and J by 1 base, with 13 bases left in between. This CDR3 region has 15 residues. Germline V gene lookup returns CDR1 SGDLS and CDR2 YYNGEE. The CDR3 DNA follows: TGTGCCAGCAGCGCTGCCTCGGGGTCGAACACTGAAGCTTTCTTT. Protein sequence: CASSAASGSNTEAFF.

The chain couples TRBV6-5 to TRBJ1-2; 10 bases match TRBD1. Germline CDR1 reads MNHEY; CDR2 reads SVGAGI. V was pared by 5 bases and J by 7 bases, with 10 bases of the junction left unmatched. This CDR3 contains 15 residues. CDR3 protein: CASSPRDRGYFGYTF. The CDR3 nucleotides are TGTGCCAGCAGTCCTCGGGACAGGGGTTATTTTGGCTACACCTTC.

This clonotype has just a few counts. This chain uses TRBV19 with TRBJ1-2, with a weak D call TRBD1 (5 bases). V lost 6 bases, J lost 4 bases, and 9 bases lay in between. Germline V gene data show CDR1 as LNHDA and CDR2 as SQIVND (reference sequence). This CDR3 comprises 12 residues. CDR3 nucleotide sequence: TGTGCCAGTAGCACGGGACCCTATGGCTACACCTTC. It specifies CASSTGPYGYTF.

The genes are TRBV21-1 and TRBJ1-1; the table's D call, TRBD1, has no DNA check behind it. TRBV21-1 counts as a pseudogene. CDR3 length equals 16 residues. CDR3: CASSTGAKIGNTEAFF. DNA of the CDR3: TGTGCCAGCAGCACAGGGGCAAAAATAGGGAACACTGAAGCTTTCTTT.

This chain links TRBV5-6 with TRBJ1-6, with D hard to call. Germline V gene sequence: CDR1 SGHDT, CDR2 YYEEEE. V lost 1 base and J lost 7, with 6 bases in between. The CDR3 covers 13 residues. In DNA, the CDR3 is TGTGCCAGCAGCTTGTCCAGGAATTCACCCCTCCACTTT. The encoded protein is CASSLSRNSPLHF.